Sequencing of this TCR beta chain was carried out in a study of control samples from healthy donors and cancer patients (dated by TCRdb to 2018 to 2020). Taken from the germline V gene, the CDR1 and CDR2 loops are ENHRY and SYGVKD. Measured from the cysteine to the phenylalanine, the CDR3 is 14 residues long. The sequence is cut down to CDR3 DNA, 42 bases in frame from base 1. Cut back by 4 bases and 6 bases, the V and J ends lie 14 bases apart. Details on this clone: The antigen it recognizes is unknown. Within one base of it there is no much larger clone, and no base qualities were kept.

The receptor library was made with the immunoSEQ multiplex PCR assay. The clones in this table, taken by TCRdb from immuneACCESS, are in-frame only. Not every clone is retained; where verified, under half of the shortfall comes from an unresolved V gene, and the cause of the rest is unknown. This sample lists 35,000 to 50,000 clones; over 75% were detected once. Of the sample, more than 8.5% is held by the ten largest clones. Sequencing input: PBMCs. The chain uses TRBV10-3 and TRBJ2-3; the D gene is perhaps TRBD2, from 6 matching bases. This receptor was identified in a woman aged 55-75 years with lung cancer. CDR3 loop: CAISVLAEGDTQYF. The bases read TGTGCCATCAGTGTACTAGCTGAGGGTGATACGCAGTATTTT.